Reported below is one T cell receptor beta chain. Its antigen remains undetermined. Qualities for individual bases were not recorded, and no much larger clone is one base off. The data stem from a study of blood T cell repertoires in COVID-19 (TCRdb year 2020). Describing the broader study: The collaborator samples originated in the United States, Italy and Spain and spanned the acute and convalescent phases of COVID-19. The prospective study material was composed of cDNA or gDNA derived from T cells, B-cell-depleted T cells, or PBMCs. The dataset comprised deeply sampled blood TCRbeta repertoires from subjects exposed to, actively infected with, or recovered from COVID-19. The repertoires were made available in a free public database intended to serve as a resource for research on the immune response to SARS-CoV-2. The samples were drawn from two sources: the first 160 participants of the ongoing ImmuneRACE study, and over 1,000 subjects contributed by 6 global collaborators. Nearly every sample came with metadata listing a de-identified subject ID, COVID-19 status, age in years and sex. Where available, HLA class I and class II types were obtained from metadata supplied by the sample provider rather than from assay-based typing.

Each collaborating institution followed its own protocols to collect whole blood in K2EDTA tubes. Collaborator samples were shipped for TCRbeta analysis as frozen whole blood, isolated PBMCs, or DNA extracted from either sample type. V ends up 3 bases short and J 5 bases short, with an unmatched junction base count of 5. The CDR3 runs 14 amino acids, cysteine and phenylalanine included. Of the read, only the CDR3 DNA is kept; its 42 bases are in frame from base 1. For CDR1 and CDR2, the germline V gene lists SQVTM and ANQGSEA. TCRbeta CDR3 regions were amplified from genomic DNA using the immunoSEQ Assay, a bias-controlled multiplex PCR. In the authors' own workflow: Nucleated cell counts per sample were estimated from amplification of reference gene primers within the assay. To quantify the absolute abundance of each unique TCRbeta CDR3 rearrangement, sequence reads were collapsed and filtered. For each sample, productive Simpson clonality was calculated as the square root of Simpson's diversity index over productive rearrangements. TCRdb carries this immuneACCESS record with in-frame sequences only. Its versions omit some clonotypes, under half of them owing to an unresolved V gene in the studies checked, with the rest unexplained. That table gives V, J and clone size, and the DNA gave D and trimming. The sample table lists 110,000 or so clones, about 88% of them with a count of one. 3% to 3.5% of the sample goes to the ten largest clones.

Study-wide conclusions, independent of this receptor: The amount of clinical and demographic metadata varied by source and participant and was provided uncurated.

Sequenced input: peripheral blood. This sequence originates from a man aged 40-49 years with acute or convalescent COVID-19. This chain is built from TRBV29-1 and TRBJ2-2, with 8 bases matching TRBD2. The CDR3: CSVESGGRTGELFF. The DNA sequence is TGCAGCGTTGAGTCGGGGGGGCGGACCGGGGAGCTGTTTTTT.